This T cell receptor beta chain comes out of a study of T-cell reconstitution after alpha-beta-depleted transplantation in children. Details on this clonotype: The conserved closing phenylalanine or tryptophan is absent in this CDR3, likely reflecting a read error.

Using unique molecular identifiers, the investigators prepared the TCRbeta library. TCRdb reprocessed the PCR reads via MiXCR and lists one record per CDR3 protein. The table lists over 100,000 distinct CDR3 sequences, 10% of them singletons, with less than 40% in the top ten. Sequencing used PBMCs, obtained before TCRalphabeta/CD19-depleted stem cell transplant. The receptor's source is a boy aged 2 to 9 with acute lymphoblastic leukemia, due to receive a stem cell transplant.

Here the CDR3 reads CASNQPDGTQYY. The DNA of the CDR3 is TGCGCCAGCAACCAACCCGATGGGACCCAGTACTAC. V gene TRBV5-1 combines with J gene TRBJ2-5; D unresolved. Germline loops: CDR1 SGHRS, CDR2 YFSETQ. There are 12 residues in the CDR3. V gave up 6 bases and J gave up 7 bases, with 13 bases separating them.